The 14 T cell receptor beta chains in this list originate from one sample, sequenced in a study of T-cell memory formation after mild COVID-19. TCRdb ran MiXCR on the 5' RACE reads and lists one entry per CDR3 protein. The sample contains hundreds of thousands of distinct CDR3 sequences, roughly 15% of which appear only once. The source material was PBMCs or a T cell subset sorted from them (not recorded which). The source is a man younger than 35 who had mild COVID-19 (a few samples of this study predate the infection). Cell type and time point are not known.

This clonotype was recorded a few times. The chain has TRBV12-3 or TRBV12-4 and TRBJ1-6; D unresolved. V gave up 3 bases and J gave up 6 bases, with 6 bases separating them. The CDR3 sequence is 13 residues long. The CDR3 region is CASSLRLNSPLHF. CDR3 nucleotide sequence: TGTGCCAGCAGTTTGCGCCTTAATTCACCCCTCCACTTT.

The chain has TRBV21-1 and TRBJ1-2. TRBV21-1 constitutes a pseudogene. This CDR3 has 14 residues. CDR3 residues: CASSGRDSGYGYTF. The CDR3, as DNA: TGTGCCAGCAGCGGCCGGGACAGCGGTTATGGCTACACCTTC.

V usage is TRBV28 and J usage is TRBJ1-4; no reliable D call. V dropped 2 bases and J dropped 8 bases, with 15 bases sitting between them. The germline V gene has CDR1 MDHEN and CDR2 SYDVKM. The CDR3 spans 15 residues. In DNA form, the CDR3 reads TGTGCCAGCAGTTTAGACTGGGCTAGGTCGGAAAAACTGTTTTTT. Its protein product is CASSLDWARSEKLFF.

This clonotype was seen many times. The rearrangement links TRBV28 to TRBJ2-7, with D perhaps given as TRBD1 or TRBD2 (5 bases each). The CDR3 has 11 amino acids. In germline, CDR1 is MDHEN, CDR2 SYDVKM. V was cut by 11 bases and J by 4 bases, with 12 bases left in between. CDR3 coding DNA: TGTGCCTCTAGGGGCGGGTACGAGCAGTACGTC. This gives the protein CASRGGYEQYV.

The chain employs TRBV6-5 and TRBJ2-2; D gene unclear. The length of the CDR3 is 13 residues. Germline lookup yields CDR1 MNHEY and CDR2 SVGAGI. V dropped 6 bases and J dropped 7 bases, with 12 bases sitting between them. CDR3 sequence reads: CASSPLIGGELFF. The CDR3 region has the DNA TGTGCCAGCAGCCCCCTCATTGGCGGGGAGCTGTTTTTT.

V gene TRBV6-6 combines with J gene TRBJ1-1; no clear D. V shed 1 base and J shed 0 bases, with 6 bases lying between them. This CDR3 is 14 amino acids long. CDR1 and CDR2 from the germline V gene are MNHNY and SVGAGI (reference sequence). The CDR3 DNA reads as TGTGCCAGCAGTTACTTACTAGTGAACACTGAAGCTTTCTTT. Translation gives CASSYLLVNTEAFF.

The genes are TRBV24-1 and TRBJ1-6; tentative D call: TRBD1 (5 bases). This CDR3 has 13 amino acids. Germline assignment: CDR1 KGHDR and CDR2 SFDVKD. Trimming removed 9 bases at V and 7 bases at J, with 12 bases between. CDR3 nucleotide sequence: TGTGCCACCGCCCGGGACGGAAATTCACCCCTCCACTTT. This encodes CATARDGNSPLHF.

This clonotype occurred a few times. V is TRBV6-1 and J is TRBJ1-2; possible D gene TRBD1, 5 bases. The CDR3 sequence is 13 residues long. Germline CDR1 reads MNHNS; CDR2 reads SASEGT. V lost 7 bases, J lost 4 bases, and 13 bases lay in between. CDR3: CASTGRGGYGYTF. CDR3 coding DNA: TGTGCCAGCACCGGGAGGGGTGGCTATGGCTACACCTTC.

The genes are TRBV2 and TRBJ1-5; D possibly corresponds to TRBD1 (6 bases). The CDR3 contains 15 residues. Germline values: CDR1 SNHLY, CDR2 FYNNEI. V lost 4 bases, J lost 4 bases, and 14 bases lay in between. The CDR3 region is CASSGAGVINQPQHF. CDR3 nucleotide sequence: TGTGCCAGCAGTGGGGCAGGGGTGATTAATCAGCCCCAGCATTTT. The full variable domain, with the rest looked up from reference TRBV2 and TRBJ1-5, is EPEVTQTPSHQVTQMGQEVILRCVPISNHLYFYWYRQILGQKVEFLVSFYNNEISEKSEIFDDQFSVERPDGSNFTLKIRSTKLEDSAMYFCASSGAGVINQPQHFGDGTRLSIL.

This clonotype was observed a handful of times. The J gene is TRBJ2-1, the V gene TRBV20-1; D is perhaps TRBD1 (5 bases). Germline V gene sequence: CDR1 DFQATT, CDR2 SNEGSKA (reference sequence). Trimming shortened V by 4 bases and J by 5 bases, and 15 bases separated the two germline ends. The CDR3 is 14 amino acids. CDR3 residues: CSANPDMIHNEQFF. The CDR3, as DNA: TGCAGTGCTAACCCGGACATGATACACAATGAGCAGTTCTTC.

Of note for this clonotype: This may come from a read error, since a much larger clone is one base off. The V gene is TRBV20-1, the J gene TRBJ2-4, with D maybe TRBD1 (6 bases). V dropped 1 base and J dropped 12 bases, with 16 bases sitting between them. The CDR3 sequence is 13 residues long. Germline V gene data show CDR1 as DFQATT and CDR2 as SNEGSKA (reference sequence). DNA of the CDR3: TGCAGTGCTAGAGCCGGTACAGGGAGCAGTCAGTACTTC. Protein product: CSARAGTGSSQYF.

The chain has TRBV20-1 and TRBJ1-6, with TRBD1 as a possible D gene (6 bases). Per the germline V gene, CDR1 is DFQATT and CDR2 is SNEGSKA (reference sequence). V lost 2 bases to trimming and J lost 0 bases, with 26 bases between them. This CDR3 has 21 amino acids. DNA of the CDR3: TGCAGTGCTAGAAGTCCGACAGGCCCGACCTTGGGAAGCTCCTATAATTCACCCCTCCACTTT. Translated: CSARSPTGPTLGSSYNSPLHF.

The chain employs TRBV28 and TRBJ1-2; D ambiguous. The CDR3 loop spans 14 amino acids. Per germline, CDR1 MDHEN and CDR2 SYDVKM. The V gene lost 3 bases and the J gene lost 1 base, with 9 bases spanning the gap. The CDR3 loop reads CASSFLGDNYGYTF. The CDR3 DNA follows: TGTGCCAGCAGTTTCCTGGGAGATAACTATGGCTACACCTTC.

V is TRBV6-5 and J is TRBJ2-7; 7 bases match TRBD1. With 0 bases clipped from V and 3 bases from J, the junction kept 5 bases outside the gene matches. Germline assignment: CDR1 MNHEY and CDR2 SVGAGI. The CDR3 runs to 15 residues. The CDR3 loop reads CASSYSDRVVYEQYF. CDR3 coding DNA: TGTGCCAGCAGTTACTCCGACAGGGTAGTCTACGAGCAGTACTTC.